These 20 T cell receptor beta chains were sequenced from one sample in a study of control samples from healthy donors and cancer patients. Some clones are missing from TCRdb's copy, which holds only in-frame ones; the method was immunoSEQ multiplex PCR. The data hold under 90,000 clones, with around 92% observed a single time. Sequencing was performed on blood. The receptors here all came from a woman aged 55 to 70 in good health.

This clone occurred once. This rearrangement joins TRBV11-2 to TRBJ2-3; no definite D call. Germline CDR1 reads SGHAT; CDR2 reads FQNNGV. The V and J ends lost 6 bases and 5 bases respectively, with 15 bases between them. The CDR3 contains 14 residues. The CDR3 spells CASRPGVWGDTQYF. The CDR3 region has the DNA TGTGCCAGCAGGCCCGGCGTTTGGGGAGATACGCAGTATTTT.

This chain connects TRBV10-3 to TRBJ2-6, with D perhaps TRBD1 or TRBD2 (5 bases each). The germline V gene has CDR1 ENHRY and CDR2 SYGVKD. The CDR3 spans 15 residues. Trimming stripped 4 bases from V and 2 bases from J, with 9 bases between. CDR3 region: CAISGGVTGANVLTF. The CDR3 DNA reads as TGTGCCATCAGTGGAGGGGTCACTGGGGCCAACGTCCTGACTTTC.

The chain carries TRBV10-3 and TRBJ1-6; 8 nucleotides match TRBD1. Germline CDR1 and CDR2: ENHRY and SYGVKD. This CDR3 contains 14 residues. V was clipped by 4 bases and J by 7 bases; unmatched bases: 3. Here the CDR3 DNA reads TGTGCCATCAGTGGGACAGGGATGAATTCACCCCTCCACTTT. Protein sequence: CAISGTGMNSPLHF.

For the CDR3, the DNA is TGTGCCAGCAGCTTAGGGGGGTACTATGGCTACACCTTC. The encoded protein is CASSLGGYYGYTF. The chain carries TRBV7-2 and TRBJ1-2, with a possible D match to TRBD1 (5 bases). CDR1 and CDR2 (germline): SGHTA, FQGNSA. The CDR3 has 13 amino acids. V gave up 1 base and J gave up 3 bases, with 6 bases separating them.

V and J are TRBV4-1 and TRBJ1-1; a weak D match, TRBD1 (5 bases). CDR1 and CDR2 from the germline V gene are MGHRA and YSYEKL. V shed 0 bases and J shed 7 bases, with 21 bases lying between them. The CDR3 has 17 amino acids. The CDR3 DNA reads TGCGCCAGCAGCCAAGATCCCCCGGGCCCCGACAGTGTTGAAGCTTTCTTT. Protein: CASSQDPPGPDSVEAFF.

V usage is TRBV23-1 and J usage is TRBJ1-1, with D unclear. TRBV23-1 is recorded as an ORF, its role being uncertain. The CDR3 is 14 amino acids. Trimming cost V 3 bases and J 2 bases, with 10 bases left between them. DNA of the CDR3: TGCGCCAGCAGTCAGCGGGCGCGAAACACTGAAGCTTTCTTT. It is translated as CASSQRARNTEAFF.

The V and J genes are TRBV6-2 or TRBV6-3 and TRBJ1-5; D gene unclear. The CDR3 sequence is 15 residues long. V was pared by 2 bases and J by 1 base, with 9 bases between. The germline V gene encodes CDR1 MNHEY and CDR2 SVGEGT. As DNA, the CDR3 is TGTGCCAGCAGTTACGATGGTGTGAGCAATCAGCCCCAGCATTTT. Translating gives CASSYDGVSNQPQHF.

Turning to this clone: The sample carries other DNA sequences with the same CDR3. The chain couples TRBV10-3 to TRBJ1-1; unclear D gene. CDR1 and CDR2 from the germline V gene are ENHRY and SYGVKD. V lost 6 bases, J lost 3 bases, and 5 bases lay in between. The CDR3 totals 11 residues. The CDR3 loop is CAISGDTEAFF. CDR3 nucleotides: TGTGCCATCAGCGGCGACACTGAAGCTTTCTTT.

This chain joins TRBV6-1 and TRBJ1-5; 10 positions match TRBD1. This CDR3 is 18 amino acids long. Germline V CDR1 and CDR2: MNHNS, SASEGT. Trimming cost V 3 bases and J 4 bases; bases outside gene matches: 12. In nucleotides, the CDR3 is TGTGCCAGCAGTGACCGGGACAGGGGAATTGTAGGTAATCAGCCCCAGCATTTT. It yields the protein CASSDRDRGIVGNQPQHF.

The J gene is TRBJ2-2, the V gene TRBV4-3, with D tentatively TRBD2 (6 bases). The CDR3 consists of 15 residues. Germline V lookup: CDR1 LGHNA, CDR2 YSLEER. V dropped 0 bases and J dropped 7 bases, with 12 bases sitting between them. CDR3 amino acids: CASSQEAAGGGELFF. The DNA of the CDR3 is TGCGCCAGCAGCCAAGAGGCGGCCGGGGGCGGGGAGCTGTTTTTT.

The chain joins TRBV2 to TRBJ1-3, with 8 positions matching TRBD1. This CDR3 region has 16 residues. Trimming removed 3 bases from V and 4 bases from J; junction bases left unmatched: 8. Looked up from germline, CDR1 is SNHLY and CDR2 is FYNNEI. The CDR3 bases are TGTGCCAGCAGTGACTATGGGACAGGTTACGGAAACACCATATATTTT. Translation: CASSDYGTGYGNTIYF.

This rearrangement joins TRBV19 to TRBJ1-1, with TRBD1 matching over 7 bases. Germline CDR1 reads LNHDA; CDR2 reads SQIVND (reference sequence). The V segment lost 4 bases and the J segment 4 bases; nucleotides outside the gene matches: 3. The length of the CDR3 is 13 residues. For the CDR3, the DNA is TGTGCCAGTAGTACCGACAGGGCCACTGAAGCTTTCTTT. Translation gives CASSTDRATEAFF. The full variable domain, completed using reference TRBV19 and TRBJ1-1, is DGGITQSPKYLFRKEGQNVTLSCEQNLNHDAMYWYRQDPGQGLRLIYYSQIVNDFQKGDIAEGYSVSREKKESFPLTVTSAQKNPTAFYLCASSTDRATEAFFGQGTRLTVV.

In nucleotides, the CDR3 is TGTGCCAGCAGTGCTGACTGGAACTACGAGCAGTACTTC. Its protein product is CASSADWNYEQYF. The chain joins TRBV2 to TRBJ2-7; D not resolved. V lost 4 bases to trimming and J lost 3 bases, with 10 bases between them. The CDR3 contains 13 residues. Per germline, CDR1 SNHLY and CDR2 FYNNEI.

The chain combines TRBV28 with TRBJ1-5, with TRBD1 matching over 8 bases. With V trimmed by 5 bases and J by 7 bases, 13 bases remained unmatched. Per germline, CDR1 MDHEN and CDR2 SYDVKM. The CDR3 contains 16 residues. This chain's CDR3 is CASSIRDRLVGQPQHF. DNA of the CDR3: TGTGCCAGCAGTATACGGGACAGGCTAGTGGGACAGCCCCAGCATTTT.

CDR3 nucleotide sequence: TGTGCCAGCAGCGTATCAGGGGGAAACAATGAGCAGTTCTTC. Protein sequence: CASSVSGGNNEQFF. This chain connects TRBV9 to TRBJ2-1; 7 positions match TRBD1. Germline V gives CDR1 SGDLS, CDR2 YYNGEE. The length of the CDR3 is 14 residues. The V and J ends lost 1 base and 5 bases, in that order; junction bases with no gene match: 3.

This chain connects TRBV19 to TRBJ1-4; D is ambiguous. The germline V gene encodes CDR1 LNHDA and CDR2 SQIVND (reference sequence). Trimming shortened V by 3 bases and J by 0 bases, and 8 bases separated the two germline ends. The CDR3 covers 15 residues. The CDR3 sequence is CASSMVGTTNEKLFF. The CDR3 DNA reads TGTGCCAGTAGTATGGTTGGGACAACTAATGAAAAACTGTTTTTT.

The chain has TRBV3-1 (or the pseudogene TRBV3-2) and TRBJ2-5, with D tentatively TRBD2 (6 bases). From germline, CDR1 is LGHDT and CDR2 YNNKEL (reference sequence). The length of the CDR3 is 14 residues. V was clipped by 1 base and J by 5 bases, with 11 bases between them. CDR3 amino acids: CASSQVGGAETQYF. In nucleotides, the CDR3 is TGTGCCAGCAGCCAAGTGGGGGGAGCTGAGACCCAGTACTTC.

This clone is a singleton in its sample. CDR3 in amino acids: CASSLGSRPETQYF. The CDR3 DNA reads TGTGCCAGCAGTTTAGGGTCGCGCCCGGAGACCCAGTACTTC. The V call is TRBV28, the J call TRBJ2-5; D call uncertain. The CDR3 spans 14 residues. Germline V gene lookup returns CDR1 MDHEN and CDR2 SYDVKM. V was cut by 2 bases and J by 5 bases, with 12 bases left in between.

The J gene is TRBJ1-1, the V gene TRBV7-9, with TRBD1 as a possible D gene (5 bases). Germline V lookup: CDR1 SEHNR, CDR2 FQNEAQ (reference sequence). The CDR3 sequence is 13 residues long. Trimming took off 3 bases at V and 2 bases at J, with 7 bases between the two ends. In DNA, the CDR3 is TGTGCCAGCAGCTTTACAGGTAACACTGAAGCTTTCTTT. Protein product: CASSFTGNTEAFF.

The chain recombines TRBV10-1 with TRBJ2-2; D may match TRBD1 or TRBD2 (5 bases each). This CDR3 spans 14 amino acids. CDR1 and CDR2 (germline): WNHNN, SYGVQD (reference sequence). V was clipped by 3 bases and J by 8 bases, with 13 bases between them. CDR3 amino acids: CASSDPGARGELFF. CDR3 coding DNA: TGCGCCAGCAGTGATCCCGGGGCACGGGGGGAGCTGTTTTTT.